These 32 T cell receptor beta chains share one sample of origin, sequenced in a study of T-cell reconstitution after alpha-beta-depleted transplantation in children. It was with unique molecular identifiers that the TCRbeta library was prepared. TCRdb reanalysed the PCR reads using MiXCR and keeps one entry per CDR3 protein. The table includes a few hundred thousand distinct CDR3 sequences, 9.5% to 13% detected once. The specimen was PBMCs from the stem cell graft donor, collected from the stem cell graft. Receptors originate from a human donor who donated a stem cell graft to a child with acute myeloid leukemia.

The genes are TRBV7-3 and TRBJ1-2; D perhaps matches TRBD1 (5 bases). Germline V lookup: CDR1 SGHTA, CDR2 FQGTGA. The CDR3 sequence is 15 residues long. Trimming removed 5 bases at V and 5 bases at J, with 18 bases between. The CDR3 loop reads CASSPGSSGGYGYTF. In DNA form, the CDR3 reads TGTGCCAGCAGCCCTGGTTCATCCGGGGGGTATGGCTACACCTTC.

The J gene is TRBJ2-2, the V gene TRBV10-3; D is possibly TRBD2 (5 bases). With 8 bases removed from V and 0 bases from J, the gap between germline ends came to 13 bases. Germline values: CDR1 ENHRY, CDR2 SYGVKD. This CDR3 contains 15 residues. The CDR3 bases are TGTGCCATCCCAGGAGGCGCCGCGAACACCGGGGAGCTGTTTTTT. Protein product: CAIPGGAANTGELFF.

This clonotype was seen only a few times. J is TRBJ2-7 and V is TRBV12-5, with D hard to call. V shed 2 bases and J shed 2 bases, with 10 bases lying between them. From germline, CDR1 is LGHNT and CDR2 FRNRAP. This CDR3 has 14 amino acids. The CDR3 region has the DNA TGTGCTAGTGGTTTGTCTGGCTCTACCTACGAGCAGTACTTC. Translated, it gives CASGLSGSTYEQYF.

The genes are TRBV12-3 or TRBV12-4 and TRBJ1-5, with 10 bases matching TRBD1. V lost 3 bases, J lost 0 bases, and 14 bases stayed unmatched. This CDR3 region has 20 residues. The CDR3 sequence is CASSLGLGQGGSYSNQPQHF. CDR3 nucleotide sequence: TGTGCCAGCAGTTTGGGTCTTGGACAGGGGGGTTCTTATAGCAATCAGCCCCAGCATTTT.

The table lists this clonotype with a few counts. The chain couples TRBV11-1 to TRBJ2-5, with D possibly TRBD2 on 6 matching bases. CDR1 and CDR2 (germline): SGHAT, FQDESV (reference sequence). The CDR3 has 13 amino acids. The V and J ends lost 5 bases and 1 base respectively, with 8 bases between them. In DNA, the CDR3 is TGTGCCAGCAGCGCGACTAGCCAAGAGACCCAGTACTTC. Protein: CASSATSQETQYF.

This clonotype has a handful of counts. V is TRBV12-3 or TRBV12-4 and J is TRBJ2-2; perhaps TRBD1 as D (5 bases). The CDR3 covers 15 residues. V was pared by 4 bases and J by 0 bases, with 9 bases between. The DNA for the CDR3 is TGTGCCAGCAGTTCGTCAGGGTCGAACACCGGGGAGCTGTTTTTT. Translating it yields CASSSSGSNTGELFF.

This clonotype was seen only once. This sequence may be a read error, since a much larger clone differs from it by one base. V usage is TRBV5-1 and J usage is TRBJ2-3; D call uncertain. CDR1 and CDR2 (germline): SGHRS, YFSETQ. This CDR3 is 14 amino acids long. V was pared by 0 bases and J by 4 bases, with 9 bases between. The chain's CDR3 is CASSLDWVSDTQYF. The CDR3 bases are TGCGCCAGCAGCTTGGACTGGGTTTCAGATACGCAGTATTTT.

The J gene is TRBJ1-2, the V gene TRBV4-2; D is unclear. V was shortened by 6 bases and J by 4 bases, with 9 bases between the two germline ends. The length of the CDR3 is 12 residues. From germline, CDR1 is LGHNA and CDR2 YNFKEQ. The CDR3 is CASRLDGYGYTF. The DNA of the CDR3 is TGTGCCAGCAGACTTGACGGCTATGGCTACACCTTC.

The chain is built from TRBV9 and TRBJ2-1, with unresolved D. Trimming pared 0 bases from V and 13 bases from J, leaving 14 bases between. Germline V gene lookup returns CDR1 SGDLS and CDR2 YYNGEE. The CDR3 loop spans 13 amino acids. In nucleotides, the CDR3 is TGTGCCAGCAGCGTAGAAAGTAGGTCTTCCCAGTTCTTC. This translates into CASSVESRSSQFF.

There are a few counts of this clonotype. J is TRBJ2-1 and V is TRBV20-1, with 9 bases identical to TRBD2. The germline CDR1 and CDR2 sequences are DFQATT and SNEGSKA (reference sequence). The V and J ends lost 1 base and 13 bases, in that order; junction bases with no gene match: 11. The CDR3 runs to 14 residues. In DNA form, the CDR3 reads TGCAGTGCTAGAGCCGCTAGCGGGGACAGAAAACAGTTCTTC. Translation gives CSARAASGDRKQFF.

This clonotype was seen more than once but under ten times. The J gene is TRBJ2-1, the V gene TRBV6-1, with D tentatively TRBD1 (6 bases). The V end was cut by 6 bases, the J end by 5 bases, with 14 bases between. Germline lookup yields CDR1 MNHNS and CDR2 SASEGT. The CDR3 has 14 amino acids. CDR3 residues: CASRTTGQNNEQFF. The CDR3 coding sequence is TGTGCCAGCAGGACGACCGGACAGAACAATGAGCAGTTCTTC.

This clonotype was detected ten times or more. CDR3 sequence: CASSKGPGWDTQYF. CDR3 nucleotide sequence: TGTGCCAGCAGTAAGGGCCCCGGATGGGATACGCAGTATTTT. J is TRBJ2-3 and V is TRBV12-3 or TRBV12-4; D gene unclear. This CDR3 comprises 14 residues. Trimming pared 5 bases from V and 6 bases from J, leaving 15 bases between.

This clonotype has a handful of counts. The chain has TRBV18 and TRBJ2-7; D is uncertain. Per germline, CDR1 KGHSH and CDR2 LQKENI. Deletions cut 2 bases from V and 3 bases from J, with 11 bases between. The CDR3 loop spans 14 amino acids. The CDR3 DNA sequence: TGTGCCAGCTCACCAGACACTTCAAACTACGAGCAGTACGTC. It specifies CASSPDTSNYEQYV.

The rearrangement uses TRBV20-1 and TRBJ2-5; 9 nucleotides agree with TRBD1. The CDR3 is made up of 15 amino acids. Germline V CDR1 and CDR2: DFQATT, SNEGSKA (reference sequence). The J segment lost 7 bases and the V segment lost 2 bases, leaving 11 bases of the junction unmatched. As DNA, the CDR3 is TGCAGTGCTAGATCCCCTCGGACAGGGGCTGTGACCCAGTACTTC. Translated: CSARSPRTGAVTQYF.

The table lists this clonotype with a few counts. V is TRBV7-2 and J is TRBJ2-3; TRBD1 matches 7 bases. J lost 1 base, V lost 0 bases, and 13 bases had no gene match. Germline CDR1 SGHTA, CDR2 FQGNSA. The CDR3 sequence is 19 residues long. CDR3 protein: CASSLAIGLRGRGTDTQYF. CDR3 bases: TGTGCCAGCAGCTTAGCGATTGGGTTGAGGGGGCGCGGCACAGATACGCAGTATTTT. The full variable domain, in which reference TRBV7-2 and TRBJ2-3 provide the parts outside the CDR3, is GAGVSQSPSNKVTEKGKDVELRCDPISGHTALYWYRQSLGQGLEFLIYFQGNSAPDKSGLPSDRFSAERTGGSVSTLTIQRTQQEDSAVYLCASSLAIGLRGRGTDTQYFGPGTRLTVL.

Written as DNA, the CDR3 is TGTGCCAGCAGCCCCTTGCCGGGGAGCTCCTACGAGCAGTACTTC. Amino acids: CASSPLPGSSYEQYF. This chain connects TRBV7-6 to TRBJ2-7, with TRBD2 as a possible D gene (5 bases). Germline V gives CDR1 SGHVS, CDR2 FNYEAQ. CDR3 size: 15 residues. The V gene lost 5 bases and the J gene lost 0 bases, with 14 bases spanning the gap.

This clonotype was counted a few times. Mismatch with germline at one junction end may stem from a read error. The chain uses TRBV29-1 and TRBJ1-6; 8 bases line up with TRBD1. This CDR3 is 14 amino acids long. The V gene's germline CDR1 is SQVTM and CDR2 ANQGSEA. For the CDR3, the DNA is TGCAGCGTTCGATCGGACAGGGAAAATTCCCCCCTCCACTTT. It specifies CSVRSDRENSPLHF.

This clonotype was found many times. This chain connects TRBV15 to TRBJ2-1; D might be TRBD2 (5 bases). Germline V gene data show CDR1 as LNHNV and CDR2 as YYDKDF (reference sequence). Trimming shortened V by 9 bases and J by 0 bases, and 15 bases separated the two germline ends. The CDR3 length is 15 residues. The CDR3: CATSRRGRSYNEQFF. The CDR3 coding sequence is TGTGCCACATCTCGACGAGGGCGCTCCTACAATGAGCAGTTCTTC. The variable domain in full, completed from reference TRBV15 and TRBJ2-1, reads DAMVIQNPRYQVTQFGKPVTLSCSQTLNHNVMYWYQQKSSQAPKLLFHYYDKDFNNEADTPDNFQSRRPNTSFCFLDIRSPGLGDTAMYLCATSRRGRSYNEQFFGPGTRLTVL.

The table lists this clonotype with many counts. The J gene is TRBJ2-7, the V gene TRBV6-1; D perhaps matches TRBD2 (6 bases). V lost 0 bases and J lost 3, with 15 bases in between. This CDR3 spans 16 amino acids. Per the germline V gene, CDR1 is MNHNS and CDR2 is SASEGT. The CDR3 reads CASSEASAVADYEQYV. CDR3 in DNA: TGTGCCAGCAGTGAAGCATCAGCGGTAGCGGACTACGAGCAGTACGTC.

The rearrangement uses TRBV20-1 and TRBJ1-6; 10 bases fit TRBD1. With V trimmed by 3 bases and J by 9 bases, 2 bases remained unmatched. Per germline, CDR1 DFQATT and CDR2 SNEGSKA (reference sequence). There are 13 residues in the CDR3. The CDR3 loop reads CSASRDRGSPLHF. CDR3 in DNA: TGCAGTGCTAGCCGGGACAGGGGTTCACCCCTCCACTTT.

The chain recombines TRBV11-2 with TRBJ1-2, with D maybe TRBD1 (5 bases). Germline V gene data show CDR1 as SGHAT and CDR2 as FQNNGV. The CDR3 totals 14 residues. V lost 5 bases and J lost 0, with 10 bases in between. The CDR3 loop reads CASSLTVTNYGYTF. The CDR3 DNA reads TGTGCCAGCAGCCTGACAGTTACTAACTATGGCTACACCTTC.

This clonotype has just a few counts. The rearrangement uses TRBV7-2 and TRBJ2-5; D uncertain. The germline V gene encodes CDR1 SGHTA and CDR2 FQGNSA. V was trimmed by 5 bases and J by 0 bases, leaving 4 bases between them. The CDR3 length is 12 residues. The CDR3 spells CASSAYQETQYF. For the CDR3, the DNA is TGTGCCAGCAGCGCTTACCAAGAGACCCAGTACTTC.

This clonotype was recorded a few times. The rearrangement joins TRBV12-3 or TRBV12-4 to TRBJ2-1; TRBD1 aligns across 7 bases. V gave up 5 bases and J gave up 6 bases; unmatched junction bases: 10. This CDR3 has 15 amino acids. The CDR3 here is CASSLQGPNVNEQFF. The CDR3 DNA is TGTGCCAGCAGTCTACAGGGGCCCAACGTCAATGAGCAGTTCTTC.

This clonotype was seen many times. The chain couples TRBV20-1 to TRBJ1-2; the D is unclear. CDR3 length: 12 amino acids. Germline V CDR1 and CDR2: DFQATT, SNEGSKA (reference sequence). With 3 bases removed from V and 2 bases from J, the gap between germline ends came to 7 bases. As DNA, the CDR3 is TGCAGTGCTAGGTCAGAGAACTATGGCTACACCTTC. Translated, it gives CSARSENYGYTF.

This clonotype has more than one count but fewer than ten. The V call is TRBV5-1, the J call TRBJ2-3, with TRBD2 matching 9 bases. CDR1 is SGHRS, CDR2 YFSETQ, per germline. V lost 3 bases, J lost 6 bases, and 8 bases stayed unmatched. This CDR3 region has 15 residues. Here the CDR3 DNA reads TGCGCCAGCAGCTCAGTAGCGGGGGTAGGGGATACGCAGTATTTT. Encoded protein: CASSSVAGVGDTQYF.

With regard to this clonotype: The junction differs from germline at one of its ends, possibly a read error. The chain is built from TRBV12-3 or TRBV12-4 and TRBJ2-1; 11 positions agree with TRBD2. This CDR3 is 15 amino acids long. CDR3 loop: CASSSGQLQRTSGSF. For the CDR3, the DNA is TGTGCCAGCAGTTCCGGACAGTTACAGAGGACTAGCGGGTCCTTC.

This clonotype has a handful of counts. This chain uses TRBV29-1 with TRBJ2-3; weak D call: TRBD2 (6 bases). The CDR3 totals 14 residues. V lost 3 bases, J lost 2 bases, and 12 bases lay in between. The germline V gene has CDR1 SQVTM and CDR2 ANQGSEA. The CDR3, as DNA: TGCAGCGTTGAGGGACTCACCGCCACAGATACGCAGTATTTT. Its translation: CSVEGLTATDTQYF.

The rearrangement uses TRBV20-1 and TRBJ2-5; D gene ambiguous. The V gene's germline CDR1 is DFQATT and CDR2 SNEGSKA (reference sequence). The CDR3 runs 13 residues. V was cut by 6 bases and J by 5 bases, with 16 bases left in between. This CDR3 is CSAPRFLGETQYF. In DNA form, the CDR3 reads TGCAGTGCCCCCCGCTTCCTAGGGGAGACCCAGTACTTC.

This clonotype was seen more than once but under ten times. The chain is built from TRBV29-1 and TRBJ2-1; 12 bases are shared with TRBD2. J was trimmed by 5 bases and V by 2 bases; bases with no gene match: 4. CDR3 length: 15 residues. The V gene's germline CDR1 is SQVTM and CDR2 ANQGSEA. CDR3 sequence: CSVEWTSGIDNEQFF. The DNA for the CDR3 is TGCAGCGTTGAATGGACTAGCGGGATAGACAATGAGCAGTTCTTC.

The table lists this clonotype with a few counts. The chain employs TRBV4-1 and TRBJ2-7; weak D call: TRBD1 (5 bases). Trimming pared 1 base from V and 6 bases from J, leaving 16 bases between. Germline V gives CDR1 MGHRA, CDR2 YSYEKL. The CDR3 is 15 residues long. The CDR3 coding sequence is TGCGCCAGCAGCCAAGGCCCCTTTGGGGCCGGCGAGCAGTACTTC. It specifies CASSQGPFGAGEQYF.

This chain uses TRBV6-2 or TRBV6-3 with TRBJ1-2; 12 positions match TRBD1. With V trimmed by 5 bases and J by 4 bases, 5 bases remained unmatched. The CDR3 is 15 residues long. CDR1 and CDR2 from the germline V gene are MNHEY and SVGEGT. CDR3: CASSRGQGATYGYTF. CDR3 nucleotide sequence: TGTGCCAGCAGTCGGGGACAGGGGGCTACCTATGGCTACACCTTC.

This chain joins TRBV29-1 and TRBJ2-3; D is possibly TRBD1 (5 bases). V was shortened by 0 bases and J by 4 bases, with 5 bases between the two germline ends. The germline CDR1 and CDR2 sequences are SQVTM and ANQGSEA. The CDR3 runs to 12 residues. The CDR3, as DNA: TGCAGCGTTGAAGAGGGGCCAGATACGCAGTATTTT. Amino acid sequence: CSVEEGPDTQYF.